This T cell receptor (beta chain) was sequenced during a study of cytotoxic CD8 clonotypes in ibrutinib-treated CLL. Trimming stripped 0 bases from V and 0 bases from J, with 12 bases between. This CDR3 contains 17 residues. Germline CDR1 reads GTSNPN; CDR2 reads SVGIG (reference sequence). TCRdb's copy holds only in-frame clones and misses some; the assay was immunoSEQ multiplex PCR. Of 40,000 or so clones detected, roughly 70% appear once; the ten largest clones hold 10%. The sample holds one count of this clone. This TCR was recovered from a human donor with chronic lymphocytic leukemia. This specimen was PBMCs, taken at disease progression, from a patient treated with ibrutinib. The chain is built from TRBV30 and TRBJ1-6; unclear D gene. This CDR3 is CAWSVRASSSYNSPLHF. DNA for the CDR3: TGTGCCTGGAGTGTACGGGCCTCGAGCTCCTATAATTCACCCCTCCACTTT.